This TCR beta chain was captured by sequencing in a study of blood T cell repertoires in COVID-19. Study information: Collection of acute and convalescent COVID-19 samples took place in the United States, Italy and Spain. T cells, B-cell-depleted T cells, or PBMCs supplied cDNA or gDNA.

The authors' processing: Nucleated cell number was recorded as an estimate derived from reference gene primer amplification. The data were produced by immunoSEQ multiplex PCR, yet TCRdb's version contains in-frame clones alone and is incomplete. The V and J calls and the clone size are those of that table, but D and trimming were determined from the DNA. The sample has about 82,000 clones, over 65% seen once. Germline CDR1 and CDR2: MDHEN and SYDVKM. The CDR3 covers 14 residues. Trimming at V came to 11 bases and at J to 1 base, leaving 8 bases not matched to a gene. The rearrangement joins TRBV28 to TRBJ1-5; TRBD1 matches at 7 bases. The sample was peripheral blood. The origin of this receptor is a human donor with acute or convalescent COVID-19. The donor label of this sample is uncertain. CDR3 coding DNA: TGTGCCTCCGGAGGGGGCGTGAGCAATCAGCCCCAGCATTTT. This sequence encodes CASGGGVSNQPQHF. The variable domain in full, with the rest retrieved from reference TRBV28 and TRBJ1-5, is DVKVTQSSRYLVKRTGEKVFLECVQDMDHENMFWYRQDPGLGLRLIYFSYDVKMKEKGDIPEGYSVSREKKERFSLILESASTNQTSMYLCASGGGVSNQPQHFGDGTRLSIL.